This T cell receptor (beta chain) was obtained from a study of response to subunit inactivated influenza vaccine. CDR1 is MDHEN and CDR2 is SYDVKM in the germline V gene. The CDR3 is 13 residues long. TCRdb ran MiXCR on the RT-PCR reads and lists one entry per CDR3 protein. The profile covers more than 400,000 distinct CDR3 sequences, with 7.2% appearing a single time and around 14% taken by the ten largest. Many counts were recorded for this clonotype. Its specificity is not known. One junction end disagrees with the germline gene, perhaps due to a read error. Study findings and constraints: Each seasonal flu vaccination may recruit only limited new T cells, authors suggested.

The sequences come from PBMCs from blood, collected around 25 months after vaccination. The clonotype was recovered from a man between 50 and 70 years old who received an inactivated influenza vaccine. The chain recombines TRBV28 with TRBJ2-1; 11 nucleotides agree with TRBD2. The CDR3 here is CASSLWISGRGIF. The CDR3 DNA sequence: TGTGCCAGCAGTTTATGGATTAGCGGGAGGGGGATCTTC.